At least ten counts were recorded for the clone carrying this T cell receptor beta chain. The authors prepared the TCRbeta library with unique molecular identifiers. MiXCR was run by TCRdb on the PCR reads, yielding one entry per CDR3 protein. The sample shows around 64,000 distinct CDR3 sequences, roughly a tenth of them seen only once. This specimen belongs to a study of T-cell reconstitution after alpha-beta-depleted transplantation in children. CDR3 length: 15 amino acids. Trimming cost V 5 bases and J 0 bases, with 14 bases left between them. CDR1 and CDR2 from the germline V gene are DFQATT and SNEGSKA (reference sequence).

Material: PBMCs, obtained before TCRalphabeta/CD19-depleted stem cell transplant. The gene calls are TRBV20-1 and TRBJ2-4; D is possibly TRBD1 (6 bases). The TCR comes from a boy aged 5 to 17 with acute myeloid leukemia, due to receive a stem cell transplant. For the CDR3, the DNA is TGCAGTGCTCCCGGACAGTCCCTAGCCAAAAACATTCAGTACTTC. This sequence encodes CSAPGQSLAKNIQYF.